A single sample gave rise to the 21 T cell receptor beta chains below, sequenced in a study of molecular identifiers for immune sequencing clone quantification. TCRdb re-analysed the PCR reads in MiXCR, keeping a single row per CDR3 protein. The sample gives hundreds of thousands of distinct CDR3 sequences, approximately 24% of which show up once; 0.6% to 0.9% is in the top ten. The sample comprised naive CD8+ T cells from blood, with Jurkat cell RNA spiked in. The subset denotes: FACS-sorted CD8+CD4-CCR7+CD45RA+ naive T cells. These receptors all come from a human donor in good health. Some libraries in this study had Jurkat cell RNA spiked in.

As concerns this clonotype: A much larger clone lies a single base off, so this may be a read error. The chain uses TRBV4-1 and TRBJ2-7; D uncertain. The CDR3 has 15 amino acids. Germline V gene data show CDR1 as MGHRA and CDR2 as YSYEKL. V shed 3 bases and J shed 6 bases, with 18 bases lying between them. CDR3 sequence reads: CASSQVYSPRCEQYF. The CDR3 nucleotides read TGCGCCAGCAGCCAGGTATACTCCCCAAGATGCGAGCAGTACTTC.

The V and J genes are TRBV6-4 and TRBJ2-3, with 7 bases lining up with TRBD2. The ends lost 3 bases at V and 0 bases at J; junction bases unmatched: 3. Germline V gene lookup returns CDR1 MRHNA and CDR2 SNTAGT. This CDR3 comprises 15 residues. The CDR3: CASSEVSGSTDTQYF. The CDR3 bases are TGTGCCAGCAGTGAAGTTAGCGGGAGCACAGATACGCAGTATTTT.

Of note for this clonotype: This could be a read error, since a much larger clone is one nucleotide away. The genes are TRBV2 and TRBJ1-1; D not certain. Germline V gives CDR1 SNHLY, CDR2 FYNNEI. The CDR3 contains 14 residues. CDR3 sequence: CASGEADVGTEAFF. The CDR3 region has the DNA TGTGCCAGCGGTGAAGCGGACGTAGGCACTGAAGCTTTCTTT.

In this sample, this clonotype turned up a few times. The chain couples TRBV10-1 to TRBJ2-6; 10 bases fit TRBD1. This CDR3 comprises 15 residues. With V trimmed by 6 bases and J by 2 bases, 1 base remained unmatched. Germline V gene data show CDR1 as WNHNN and CDR2 as SYGVQD (reference sequence). The chain's CDR3 is CASRGTGAGANVLTF. The CDR3 DNA is TGCGCCAGCAGAGGGACAGGGGCTGGGGCCAACGTCCTGACTTTC.

This clonotype was recorded many times. The chain joins TRBV29-1 to TRBJ2-2; D assignment may be TRBD1 or TRBD2 (5 bases each). The CDR3 consists of 13 residues. Trimming took off 8 bases at V and 7 bases at J, with 17 bases between the two ends. Per germline, CDR1 SQVTM and CDR2 ANQGSEA. As DNA, the CDR3 is TGCAGCTATTCCGGGACGCTGGGCGGGGAGCTGTTTTTT. Its protein product is CSYSGTLGGELFF.

The CDR3 DNA reads as TGTGCCAGCAGCCCAAGCGGGAGCCCAGGTACGCAGTATTTT. This translates into CASSPSGSPGTQYF. V usage is TRBV7-9 and J usage is TRBJ2-3; 8 nucleotides agree with TRBD2. This CDR3 is 14 amino acids long. Germline-derived CDR1 and CDR2 are SEHNR and FQNEAQ (reference sequence). V was pared by 5 bases and J by 8 bases, with 9 bases of the junction left unmatched.

The chain links TRBV7-2 to TRBJ2-2, with 10 bases matching TRBD1. V shed 2 bases, J shed 4 bases, and the junction held 7 bases outside the gene matches. This CDR3 region has 17 residues. In germline, CDR1 is SGHTA, CDR2 FQGNSA. The CDR3 DNA is TGTGCCAGCAGCTTATACGTGGGACAGGGGACCACCGGGGAGCTGTTTTTT. It codes for CASSLYVGQGTTGELFF.

The V call is TRBV20-1, the J call TRBJ2-1; D tentatively fits TRBD1 or TRBD2 (5 bases each). The CDR3 consists of 14 residues. CDR1 is DFQATT and CDR2 is SNEGSKA in the germline V gene (reference sequence). Trimming removed 1 base from V and 8 bases from J, with 15 bases in between. The CDR3 reads CSARAPPRGYEQFF. The CDR3 DNA reads TGCAGTGCTAGAGCCCCCCCCCGGGGCTATGAGCAGTTCTTC.

This rearrangement joins TRBV11-3 to TRBJ2-1; D gene uncertain. The CDR3 is 13 amino acids. The germline V gene has CDR1 SGHNT and CDR2 YENEEA. V lost 4 bases to trimming and J lost 10 bases, with 14 bases between them. The CDR3 is CASSSSGRLEQFF. For the CDR3, the DNA is TGTGCCAGCAGCTCGTCCGGACGGTTAGAGCAGTTCTTC.

This clonotype was counted only a few times. The rearrangement uses TRBV11-2 and TRBJ2-2; 9 bases are a match to TRBD2. V lost 11 bases to trimming and J lost 4 bases; unmatched junction nucleotides: 5. This CDR3 has 13 residues. Germline assignment: CDR1 SGHAT and CDR2 FQNNGV. The CDR3 nucleotides read TGTGCCGAAGGACTAGCGACCACCGGGGAGCTGTTTTTT. It encodes CAEGLATTGELFF.

As to this clonotype: Given a much more abundant clone one base away, this may be a read error. This chain joins TRBV2 and TRBJ2-3; TRBD1 agrees at 7 bases. The V segment lost 4 bases and the J segment 1 base; nucleotides outside the gene matches: 14. Per the germline V gene, CDR1 is SNHLY and CDR2 is FYNNEI. The CDR3 length is 18 residues. The CDR3 loop reads CASSVEAGGNSGTDTQYF. The CDR3 bases are TGTGCCAGCAGTGTTGAGGCAGGGGGTAATAGCGGCACAGATACGCAGTATTTT.

This rearrangement joins TRBV9 to TRBJ1-1, with D unclear. The V end lost 3 bases, the J end lost 1 base, and 13 bases lay between the germline ends. CDR3 length: 15 amino acids. In germline, CDR1 is SGDLS, CDR2 YYNGEE. The chain's CDR3 is CASSGPTLGNTEAFF. The CDR3 nucleotides read TGTGCCAGCAGCGGCCCGACTTTGGGGAACACTGAAGCTTTCTTT.

This clonotype was recorded only once. One base away lies a much larger clone, so this may be a sequencing read error. This likely comes from a read error, as the CDR3 has no conserved phenylalanine or tryptophan at its end. The chain recombines TRBV18 with TRBJ1-1, with D uncertain. The CDR3 runs to 12 residues. Germline CDR1 and CDR2: KGHSH and LQKENI. Trimming stripped 5 bases from V and 5 bases from J, with 9 bases between. CDR3 nucleotides: TGTGCCAGCTCATCAATTGGGACTGAAGCTTTCTCT. This codes for CASSSIGTEAFS.

This clonotype was counted only a few times. The rearrangement links TRBV7-9 to TRBJ2-1; no definite D call. This CDR3 comprises 16 residues. Germline V CDR1 and CDR2: SEHNR, FQNEAQ (reference sequence). Trimming cost V 5 bases and J 7 bases, with 21 bases left between them. The CDR3 sequence: CASSGSFGPTLNEQFF. CDR3 nucleotides: TGTGCCAGCAGCGGTTCGTTCGGGCCCACCTTAAATGAGCAGTTCTTC.

The table lists this clonotype with a few counts. The chain has TRBV13 and TRBJ1-4; unclear D gene. The CDR3 loop spans 15 amino acids. Germline V lookup: CDR1 PRHDT, CDR2 FYEKMQ (reference sequence). V shed 2 bases and J shed 5 bases, with 12 bases lying between them. DNA of the CDR3: TGTGCCAGCAGCTTAACACGGAGTAGAAATGAAAAACTGTTTTTT. The encoded protein is CASSLTRSRNEKLFF.

The sample holds many counts of this clonotype. The chain joins TRBV28 to TRBJ2-7; 14 bases line up with TRBD2. This CDR3 is built from 14 residues. After removal of 10 bases from V and 5 bases from J, the junction contained 7 bases not matched to a gene. Germline loops: CDR1 MDHEN, CDR2 SYDVKM. The CDR3 is CAIEPGLAGDEQYF. The CDR3 coding sequence is TGTGCCATAGAGCCGGGACTAGCGGGAGACGAGCAGTACTTC.

The V call is TRBV20-1, the J call TRBJ1-6, with TRBD1 matching 12 bases. J gave up 10 bases and V 6 bases, and 1 base lay outside the gene matches. This CDR3 region has 12 residues. Germline V lookup: CDR1 DFQATT, CDR2 SNEGSKA (reference sequence). The CDR3 sequence: CSAGTGGSPLHF. The DNA for the CDR3 is TGCAGTGCCGGGACAGGGGGCTCACCCCTCCACTTT.

This clonotype was seen a few times. A much bigger clone sits one base away, suggesting this may be a read error. The gene calls are TRBV7-2 and TRBJ1-4; D unclear. The CDR3 sequence is 14 residues long. The germline gives CDR1 SGHTA, CDR2 FQGNSA. This CDR3 is CASSPDATSEKLFF. The CDR3 nucleotides are TGTGCCAGCAGCCCAGATGCAACTAGTGAAAAACTGTTTTTT. Full variable domain (outside the CDR3, taken from reference TRBV7-2 and TRBJ1-4): GAGVSQSPSNKVTEKGKDVELRCDPISGHTALYWYRQSLGQGLEFLIYFQGNSAPDKSGLPSDRFSAERTGGSVSTLTIQRTQQEDSAVYLCASSPDATSEKLFFGSGTQLSVL.

There are many counts of this clonotype. The chain joins TRBV27 to TRBJ1-1, with 7 bases that match TRBD1. After removal of 7 bases from V and 4 bases from J, the junction contained 9 bases not matched to a gene. Per germline, CDR1 MNHEY and CDR2 SMNVEV (reference sequence). The CDR3 has 14 residues. The CDR3 DNA follows: TGTGCCAGCACCCACACGGCAGGGGGCACTGAAGCTTTCTTT. This encodes CASTHTAGGTEAFF.

Many counts were recorded for this clonotype. This chain links TRBV20-1 with TRBJ2-5; no definite D call. Germline V gene data show CDR1 as DFQATT and CDR2 as SNEGSKA (reference sequence). The V end lost 0 bases, the J end lost 5 bases, and 10 bases lay between the germline ends. This CDR3 is built from 13 residues. The CDR3 is CSAREWSGETQYF. The CDR3 DNA reads TGCAGTGCTAGAGAGTGGTCCGGGGAGACCCAGTACTTC.

The table lists this clonotype with many counts. The genes are TRBV7-9 and TRBJ1-4; possible D gene TRBD1, 5 bases. Germline lookup yields CDR1 SEHNR and CDR2 FQNEAQ (reference sequence). The V gene lost 5 bases and the J gene lost 0 bases, with 16 bases spanning the gap. This CDR3 has 17 amino acids. CDR3 DNA sequence: TGTGCCAGCAGCCTACCCCCCGACAGATCAACTAATGAAAAACTGTTTTTT. It is translated as CASSLPPDRSTNEKLFF. Complete variable domain (other parts from reference TRBV7-9 and TRBJ1-4): DTGVSQNPRHKITKRGQNVTFRCDPISEHNRLYWYRQTLGQGPEFLTYFQNEAQLEKSRLLSDRFSAERPKGSFSTLEIQRTEQGDSAMYLCASSLPPDRSTNEKLFFGSGTQLSVL.